This T cell receptor beta chain emerged from a study of blood T cell repertoires in COVID-19. Germline lookup yields CDR1 LNHDA and CDR2 SQIVND (reference sequence). The CDR3 runs to 15 residues. Trimming removed 7 bases at V and 0 bases at J, with 13 bases between. TCRdb keeps only in-frame clones here, not all; method: immunoSEQ multiplex PCR. The table has roughly 150,000 clones, 70% to 90% seen once. The specimen was peripheral blood. The receptor was isolated from a woman aged 55 to 70 with COVID-19, enrolled during active disease. J is TRBJ1-5 and V is TRBV19; TRBD1 is a possible D gene (5 bases). The CDR3 DNA reads TGTGCCAGTACCGTGGGGCAGGTTAGCAATCAGCCCCAGCATTTT. Its protein product is CASTVGQVSNQPQHF.